A single sample gave rise to the 3 T cell receptor beta chains below, sequenced in a study of T cell repertoires in cytomegalovirus infection. TCRdb re-derived calls from the reads in MiXCR, one entry per CDR3 protein. The sample holds 200,000 to 300,000 distinct CDR3 sequences; approximately 13% are singletons and the top ten take 1.5% to 2%. Sequencing was carried out using PBMCs. The receptors were sampled from a human donor in good health (CMV status not recorded). Some clones in this sample may be carry-over from other donors' samples.

This clonotype came up many times. In DNA form, the CDR3 reads TGTGCCAGCAGAAAACAGGGTTTGGACTATGGCTACACCTTC. Protein: CASRKQGLDYGYTF. V is TRBV28 and J is TRBJ1-2, with a possible D match to TRBD1 (6 bases). This CDR3 comprises 14 residues. Trimming removed 6 bases from V and 3 bases from J, with 14 bases in between. CDR1 is MDHEN, CDR2 SYDVKM, per germline.

The table lists this clonotype with many counts. The V call is TRBV7-9, the J call TRBJ2-7; D is unclear. In germline, CDR1 is SEHNR, CDR2 FQNEAQ (reference sequence). The CDR3 sequence is 12 residues long. Trimming stripped 4 bases from V and 6 bases from J, with 10 bases between. For the CDR3, the DNA is TGTGCCAGCAGCTCCCCATACACCGAGCAGTACTTC. Its translation: CASSSPYTEQYF.

This clonotype was observed a handful of times. V gene TRBV7-2 combines with J gene TRBJ2-3; possibly TRBD2 for D (6 bases). The germline gives CDR1 SGHTA, CDR2 FQGNSA. The CDR3 runs to 14 residues. Between the trimmed V and J ends, which lost 5 bases and 4 bases, there was a span of 13 bases. CDR3 amino acids: CASSQRGTADTQYF. The CDR3 nucleotides read TGTGCCAGCAGCCAACGGGGGACCGCAGATACGCAGTATTTT.